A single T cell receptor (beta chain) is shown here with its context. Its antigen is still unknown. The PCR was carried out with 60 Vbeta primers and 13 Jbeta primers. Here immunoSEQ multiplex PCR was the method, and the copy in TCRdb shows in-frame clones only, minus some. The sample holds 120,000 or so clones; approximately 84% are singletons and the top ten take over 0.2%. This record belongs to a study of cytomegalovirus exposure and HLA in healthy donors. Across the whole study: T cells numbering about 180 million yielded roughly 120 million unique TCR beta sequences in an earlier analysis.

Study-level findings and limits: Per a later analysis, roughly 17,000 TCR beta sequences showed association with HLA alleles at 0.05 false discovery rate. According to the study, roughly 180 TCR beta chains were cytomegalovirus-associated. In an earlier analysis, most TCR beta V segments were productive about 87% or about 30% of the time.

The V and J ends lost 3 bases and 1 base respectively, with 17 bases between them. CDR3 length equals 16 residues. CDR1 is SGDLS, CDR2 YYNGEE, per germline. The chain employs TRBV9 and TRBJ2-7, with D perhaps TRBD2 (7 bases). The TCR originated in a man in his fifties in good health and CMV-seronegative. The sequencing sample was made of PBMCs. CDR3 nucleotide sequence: TGTGCCAGCAGCGCTAGGGGGAGGGTCCCATCCTACGAGCAGTACTTC. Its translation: CASSARGRVPSYEQYF.